This T cell receptor (beta chain) was obtained from a study of prognosis after radiotherapy for stage I lung cancer (dated by TCRdb to the early 2020s). For the study in its entirety: Between April 2018 and January 2019, nineteen patients with stage I NSCLC were enrolled in Nanjing, China. SBRT was not combined with any concurrent therapy in any patient. Ages in the cohort of around 14 men and about six women ranged from about 50 to 85 years, with a median of 74. Distant metastases were developed by four of the 19 patients after SBRT, at a median of roughly 7 months, whereas no significant progression was observed in the other 15 patients. Newly diagnosed primary stage I lung tumors were found in approximately 15 patients, while oligometastatic NSCLC after surgical resection of the primary tumor was found in roughly 5. SBRT was delivered in 3 to 5 fractions with a biologically effective dose of at least 100 Gy, and image-guided IMRT or VMAT was used for delivery. Tumor histology was squamous cell carcinoma in several patients and adenocarcinoma in twelve. The study sequenced about 40 blood samples from roughly 20 patients, one before and one after SBRT per patient. All patients were considered medically inoperable, owing to comorbidities in around twelve and refusal of surgery in over 5. Peripheral blood TCR beta repertoires were profiled in stage I NSCLC patients before and after stereotactic body radiotherapy, and the repertoires were related to distant failure.

All patients had node-negative disease on CT and PET/CT, and none had a history of other malignancies or had previously received chemotherapy or radiotherapy. Roughly 6.5 milliliters of peripheral venous blood were drawn into EDTA tubes at each of two time points. PBMCs were isolated by Ficoll-Paque Plus density-gradient centrifugation. Right after collection, samples were placed at -80 degrees C and kept there until analysis. V was cut back by 7 bases and J by 10 bases, leaving a gap of 26 bases between them. In the germline V gene, CDR1 corresponds to MNHEY and CDR2 to SVGEGT. There are 16 amino acids in the CDR3, from cysteine to phenylalanine inclusive. The only DNA kept is the CDR3, 48 bases in frame from the first base. Two rounds of multiplex PCR were performed to amplify the TCR beta CDR3 region from genomic DNA. In the first PCR round, primers specific to each TRBV and TRBJ gene were used, and the primer sequences were filed in Chinese patent CN105087789A. Universal primers were used in the second round of PCR. The Roche High Pure PCR Template Preparation Kit was used to extract genomic DNA from frozen PBMCs. An Illumina HiSeq 3000 was used to sequence the libraries paired-end with 151 bp reads. Regarding the original processing steps: Raw reads lacking the multiplex PCR primer sequences were removed with CutAdapt. High-quality paired reads were merged into contigs with PEAR. By alignment to reference sequences, MiXCR assigned TRB V, D and J gene segments to each contig. CDR3 sequences were clustered by base quality and sequence similarity to remove sequencing errors. Diversity was calculated as Shannon entropy divided by the natural log of the number of productive TCR sequences. One minus Shannon entropy divided by the natural log of the number of unique clonotypes was used as the definition of clonality. Using the Youden index from ROC curves, the researchers picked the repertoire-metric cut-offs for progression-free survival, and all analyses were carried out in R 3.5.3. TCRdb reran the public reads through fastp at Q25 and MiXCR, keeping productive beta chains. Rows are combined by CDR3 protein, so each entry shows the most common genes and DNA. The V and J calls and clone size come from TCRdb's table, not from the authors' own analysis. The sample table contains 30,000 to 35,000 distinct CDR3 sequences; only one count was recorded for under 60% of them. Of the sample, 15% to 20% is held by the ten largest clones.

As for this clonotype: The target of this receptor is not known. There are no base qualities to consult, and no much larger clone falls within one base.

General conclusions and limits of the study: All reported P values were unadjusted for multiple comparisons. Post-SBRT Shannon entropy and its change from baseline were lower in patients who developed distant metastases; baseline Shannon entropy was not associated with metastases. The study was limited by its small cohort and short follow-up, and the findings require independent validation. After SBRT, the count of unique TCR clones dropped from a median of roughly 9,400 beforehand to several thousand afterward (Wilcoxon paired P=0.011). Whether the expanded TCR clones were tumor-specific was not determined. TRBV and TRBJ usage frequencies reportedly varied with metastasis status, involving two V genes at baseline and several V and two J genes after SBRT.

Material: PBMCs, obtained before or after stereotactic body radiation therapy (not recorded which). This sequence originates from a donor aged 50 or older with non-small cell lung cancer. This receptor chain uses TRBV6-2 or TRBV6-3 and TRBJ1-5; matching of 6 bases hints at TRBD1 as the D gene. Here is the DNA: TGTGCCAGCACTAACTCGAAATGGGGGGCGGTTCGTCCCCAGCATTTT. This gives the protein CASTNSKWGAVRPQHF.